Listed below are T cell receptor beta chains from one sample, sequenced in a study of T cells in Graves' hyperthyroidism and ophthalmopathy. TCRdb reprocessed the multiplex PCR reads via MiXCR and lists one record per CDR3 protein. The sample has a few hundred thousand distinct CDR3 sequences, less than 20% seen once. The sequenced material came from blood. The receptors were sampled from a woman in her twenties or thirties with Graves' hyperthyroidism. Each CDR3 is given with its conserved first and last residue. Fields, in order: D gene, J gene, clone size, V gene, CDR3 protein, CDR3 DNA. A D gene is named only where the DNA matches it firmly. Clone size is not always given. Where it is, it says once, few, many or a class for expanded clones.

d_call: TRBD2; j_call: TRBJ2-7; clone_size: many; v_call: TRBV3-1; cdr3_aa: CASSQDPAVTSGRGNEQYF; cdr3_nt: TGTGCCAGCAGCCAAGATCCTGCGGTGACTAGCGGGAGGGGGAACGAGCAGTACTTC
d_call: TRBD1; j_call: TRBJ1-2; clone_size: many; v_call: TRBV13; cdr3_aa: CASSSIRTGVNYGYTF; cdr3_nt: TGTGCCAGCAGCTCTATCCGGACAGGCGTTAACTATGGCTACACCTTC
d_call: NA; j_call: TRBJ1-3; clone_size: few; v_call: TRBV6-1; cdr3_aa: CASRFRDRNTIYF; cdr3_nt: TGTGCCAGCAGATTCCGGGACAGAAACACCATATATTTT
d_call: NA; j_call: TRBJ2-1; clone_size: NA; v_call: TRBV29-1; cdr3_aa: CSVGQPNNEQFF; cdr3_nt: TGCAGCGTTGGGCAGCCTAACAATGAGCAGTTCTTC
d_call: TRBD2; j_call: TRBJ2-1; clone_size: many; v_call: TRBV30; cdr3_aa: CAWRPGLAGGYEQFF; cdr3_nt: TGTGCCTGGAGGCCGGGACTAGCGGGAGGATATGAGCAGTTCTTC
d_call: TRBD2; j_call: TRBJ2-7; clone_size: many; v_call: TRBV11-2; cdr3_aa: CASSLTSGGITYYEQYF; cdr3_nt: TGTGCCAGCAGCCTGACTAGCGGGGGCATAACCTACTACGAGCAGTACTTC
d_call: NA; j_call: TRBJ2-1; clone_size: NA; v_call: TRBV24-1; cdr3_aa: CATSAGPSSGVYNEQFF; cdr3_nt: TGTGCCACCAGTGCGGGTCCATCTAGTGGGGTCTACAATGAGCAGTTCTTC
d_call: NA; j_call: TRBJ2-7; clone_size: once; v_call: TRBV3-1; cdr3_aa: CAGSQTAYEQYF; cdr3_nt: TGTGCCGGCAGCCAAACAGCCTACGAGCAGTACTTC
d_call: TRBD2; j_call: TRBJ2-3; clone_size: many; v_call: TRBV5-1; cdr3_aa: CASSLGLAASTDTQYF; cdr3_nt: TGCGCCAGCAGCTTGGGGCTAGCGGCAAGCACAGATACGCAGTATTTT
d_call: NA; j_call: TRBJ2-1; clone_size: many; v_call: TRBV10-1; cdr3_aa: CASPAPYYNEQFF; cdr3_nt: TGCGCCAGCCCAGCACCCTACTACAATGAGCAGTTCTTC
d_call: TRBD2; j_call: TRBJ2-1; clone_size: NA; v_call: TRBV5-1; cdr3_aa: CASSTTSGRYNEQFF; cdr3_nt: TGTGCCAGCAGCACGACTAGCGGGAGGTACAATGAGCAGTTCTTC
d_call: NA; j_call: TRBJ2-2; clone_size: NA; v_call: TRBV9; cdr3_aa: CASSLLQTTGELFF; cdr3_nt: TGTGCCAGCAGCTTGTTACAGACCACCGGGGAGCTGTTTTTT
d_call: TRBD1; j_call: TRBJ2-3; clone_size: many; v_call: TRBV2; cdr3_aa: CASSVLRTGGGDTQYF; cdr3_nt: TGTGCCAGCAGTGTACTCAGGACAGGGGGCGGAGATACGCAGTATTTT
d_call: NA; j_call: TRBJ2-7; clone_size: many; v_call: TRBV4-3; cdr3_aa: CASSQDSVSSYEQYF; cdr3_nt: TGCGCCAGCAGCCAAGATAGCGTCTCTTCCTACGAGCAGTACTTC
d_call: NA; j_call: TRBJ1-2; clone_size: many; v_call: TRBV2; cdr3_aa: CASTPDRYGYTF; cdr3_nt: TGTGCCAGCACCCCGGACCGCTATGGCTACACCTTC
d_call: TRBD2; j_call: TRBJ2-1; clone_size: NA; v_call: TRBV5-1; cdr3_aa: CASSSSPGTSGSDEQFF; cdr3_nt: TGCGCCAGCAGCTCAAGTCCCGGGACTAGCGGGAGCGATGAGCAGTTCTTC
d_call: NA; j_call: TRBJ1-4; clone_size: few; v_call: TRBV6-1; cdr3_aa: CASSGSLTGTSDEKLFF; cdr3_nt: TGTGCCAGCAGTGGATCCTTAACAGGGACGTCAGATGAAAAACTGTTTTTT
d_call: NA; j_call: TRBJ2-1; clone_size: few; v_call: TRBV29-1; cdr3_aa: CSVFAGKTNEQFF; cdr3_nt: TGCAGCGTTTTTGCCGGTAAGACCAATGAGCAGTTCTTC
d_call: NA; j_call: TRBJ2-3; clone_size: NA; v_call: TRBV6-2/TRBV6-3; cdr3_aa: CAVPLPYTDTQYF; cdr3_nt: TGTGCCGTTCCTCTCCCGTACACAGATACGCAGTATTTT
d_call: NA; j_call: TRBJ2-7; clone_size: many; v_call: TRBV27; cdr3_aa: CASSLSSALYEQYF; cdr3_nt: TGTGCCAGCAGTTTATCCTCGGCCCTCTACGAGCAGTACTTC
d_call: NA; j_call: TRBJ2-7; clone_size: many; v_call: TRBV29-1; cdr3_aa: CSARRTGTSYEQYF; cdr3_nt: TGCAGCGCCCGGAGGACGGGGACCTCCTACGAGCAGTACTTC
d_call: NA; j_call: TRBJ1-2; clone_size: many; v_call: TRBV6-5; cdr3_aa: CASSYRQENYGYTF; cdr3_nt: TGTGCCAGCAGTTACAGACAGGAGAACTATGGCTACACCTTC
d_call: TRBD1; j_call: TRBJ1-2; clone_size: NA; v_call: TRBV27; cdr3_aa: CASGLDGQGAGGYTF; cdr3_nt: TGTGCCAGCGGACTAGATGGACAGGGGGCGGGTGGCTACACCTTC
d_call: NA; j_call: TRBJ1-5; clone_size: many; v_call: TRBV5-5; cdr3_aa: CASSLGPGPRDQPQHF; cdr3_nt: TGTGCCAGCAGCTTGGGCCCGGGACCAAGGGATCAGCCCCAGCATTTT
d_call: NA; j_call: TRBJ2-7; clone_size: few; v_call: TRBV19; cdr3_aa: CASSAGSRYEQYF; cdr3_nt: TGTGCCAGTAGTGCCGGGAGCCGCTACGAGCAGTACTTC
d_call: TRBD1; j_call: TRBJ1-5; clone_size: few; v_call: TRBV20-1; cdr3_aa: CSASTSGQGNQPQHF; cdr3_nt: TGCAGTGCTAGCACCTCGGGACAGGGGAATCAGCCCCAGCATTTT
d_call: NA; j_call: TRBJ2-3; clone_size: NA; v_call: TRBV12-5; cdr3_aa: CASGSGLRGSDTQYF; cdr3_nt: TGTGCTAGTGGTTCGGGACTCCGGGGATCAGATACGCAGTATTTT
d_call: NA; j_call: TRBJ2-7; clone_size: many; v_call: TRBV28; cdr3_aa: CASTRSRGRYEQYF; cdr3_nt: TGTGCCAGCACTCGCAGCAGGGGGAGGTACGAGCAGTACTTC
d_call: NA; j_call: TRBJ2-2; clone_size: NA; v_call: TRBV5-6; cdr3_aa: CASRKNRGGANTGELFF; cdr3_nt: TGTGCCTCCCGGAAGAATAGGGGGGGCGCGAACACCGGGGAGCTGTTTTTT